The 11 T cell receptor beta chains given below trace back to one sample, sequenced in a study of cytomegalovirus exposure and HLA in healthy donors. The PCR had 60 Vbeta and 13 Jbeta primers. The repertoire was sequenced with immunoSEQ multiplex PCR; TCRdb's copy has only in-frame clones and lacks some. The sample has 160,000 or so clones, 75% to 90% seen once. Sequencing was carried out using PBMCs. These receptor sequences come from a man between 45 and 60 years old in good health and CMV-seropositive.

This chain joins TRBV28 and TRBJ1-1; D remains ambiguous. The CDR3 consists of 13 residues. CDR1 is MDHEN and CDR2 is SYDVKM in the germline V gene. With 2 bases removed from V and 1 base from J, the gap between germline ends came to 5 bases. CDR3 protein: CASSLEGNTEAFF. The CDR3 DNA sequence: TGTGCCAGCAGTTTAGAGGGGAACACTGAAGCTTTCTTT.

This chain links TRBV5-5 with TRBJ2-7; 8 bases map to TRBD2. The CDR3 length is 15 residues. Trimming at V came to 2 bases and at J to 0 bases, leaving 4 bases not matched to a gene. In germline, CDR1 is SGHKS, CDR2 YYEKEE (reference sequence). This CDR3 is CASSFTSGSSYEQYF. The CDR3 DNA is TGTGCCAGCAGCTTTACTAGCGGAAGCTCCTACGAGCAGTACTTC.

This CDR3 is CASSLGLAGERDTQYF. The CDR3, as DNA: TGTGCCAGCAGCTTGGGACTAGCGGGAGAAAGAGATACGCAGTATTTT. V is TRBV5-4 and J is TRBJ2-3; 12 bases line up with TRBD2. The length of the CDR3 is 16 residues. Trimming cost V 0 bases and J 5 bases; bases outside gene matches: 4. CDR1 and CDR2 from the germline V gene are SGHNT and YYREEE (reference sequence).

The V and J genes are TRBV5-6 and TRBJ2-7; 8 bases match TRBD2. The length of the CDR3 is 15 residues. The junction had 8 bases not matched to a gene; V was cut back by 0 bases and J by 6 bases. The germline V gene encodes CDR1 SGHDT and CDR2 YYEEEE. CDR3 DNA sequence: TGTGCCAGCAGCTTGGGAGGGACCGGGGGGGGCGAGCAGTACTTC. This translates into CASSLGGTGGGEQYF.

The count of this clone is one. A read error may produce the germline difference seen at one junction end. The rearrangement uses TRBV7-9 and TRBJ2-2, with D perhaps matching TRBD1 (6 bases). The CDR3 loop spans 17 amino acids. The germline V gene has CDR1 SEHNR and CDR2 FQNEAQ (reference sequence). CDR3 region: CSSSLPTGTTNTGELFF. In DNA form, the CDR3 reads TGTTCCAGCAGCCTCCCGACCGGGACAACTAACACCGGGGAGCTGTTTTTT.

The chain recombines TRBV7-3 with TRBJ2-7; 9 bases fit TRBD1. The CDR3 length is 16 residues. V shed 2 bases and J 4 bases; nucleotides not matched to a gene: 9. Germline V gene data show CDR1 as SGHTA and CDR2 as FQGTGA. CDR3 bases: TGTGCCAGCAGCTTACCTACTGGGGACAGGGTTTACGAGCAGTACTTC. The encoded protein is CASSLPTGDRVYEQYF.

The chain couples TRBV9 to TRBJ2-2; 12 nucleotides align to TRBD2. With 0 bases clipped from V and 5 bases from J, the junction kept 5 bases outside the gene matches. The CDR3 contains 17 residues. Germline CDR1 reads SGDLS; CDR2 reads YYNGEE. The CDR3 sequence: CASSVGSSGRGTGELFF. In nucleotides, the CDR3 is TGTGCCAGCAGCGTAGGTTCTAGCGGGAGGGGGACCGGGGAGCTGTTTTTT.

Of note for this clone: A read error may account for a junction end that differs from germline. The chain carries TRBV7-7 and TRBJ2-7, with 10 bases lining up with TRBD1. Germline V gene sequence: CDR1 SSHAT, CDR2 FNYEAQ (reference sequence). This CDR3 is 13 amino acids long. The CDR3 DNA is TGTGCTAGCAGCTCGGACAGGGGGGGGGAGCAGTACTTC. Residues: CASSSDRGGEQYF.

CDR3 in DNA: TGTGCCAGCAGTTTCACACTAGCGGGACCCTCCTACGAGCAGTACTTC. Protein product: CASSFTLAGPSYEQYF. The rearrangement links TRBV28 to TRBJ2-7; the match to TRBD2 covers 10 bases. The CDR3 loop spans 16 amino acids. Looked up from germline, CDR1 is MDHEN and CDR2 is SYDVKM. Unmatched junction bases numbered 5, after V lost 3 bases and J lost 0 bases. Using reference TRBV28 and TRBJ2-7 for the parts outside the CDR3, the full variable domain is DVKVTQSSRYLVKRTGEKVFLECVQDMDHENMFWYRQDPGLGLRLIYFSYDVKMKEKGDIPEGYSVSREKKERFSLILESASTNQTSMYLCASSFTLAGPSYEQYFGPGTRLTVT.

The chain is built from TRBV5-4 and TRBJ2-3, with 8 bases identical to TRBD1. This CDR3 contains 16 residues. Germline CDR1 and CDR2: SGHNT and YYREEE (reference sequence). The V segment lost 9 bases and the J segment 3 bases; nucleotides outside the gene matches: 15. The CDR3 reads CATTFEEGQVTDTQYF. DNA for the CDR3: TGTGCCACCACTTTCGAGGAGGGACAGGTAACAGATACGCAGTATTTT.

V gene TRBV2 combines with J gene TRBJ1-4; 7 nucleotides match TRBD1. Germline trimming cut 4 bases from V and 7 bases from J; bases unmatched to any gene: 9. CDR3 length: 15 residues. Germline loops: CDR1 SNHLY, CDR2 FYNNEI. CDR3 loop: CASSVGDSRGEKLFF. CDR3 sequence (DNA): TGTGCCAGCAGTGTAGGGGACAGCCGAGGTGAAAAACTGTTTTTT.